The 32 T cell receptor beta chains below come from one sample, sequenced in a study of blood T cell repertoires in COVID-19. Assay used: immunoSEQ multiplex PCR; TCRdb lists only in-frame clones, some missing. The table includes 60,000 to 75,000 clones, roughly 87% detected once. Sequenced material: peripheral blood. The receptor source for this set is a woman aged 50 to 60 with COVID-19, enrolled during active disease.

In this sample, this clone turned up once. The chain employs TRBV7-3 and TRBJ2-1, with D possibly matching TRBD2 (6 bases). The V and J ends lost 6 bases and 0 bases respectively, with 12 bases between them. Per germline, CDR1 SGHTA and CDR2 FQGTGA. The CDR3 totals 15 residues. This chain's CDR3 is CASSSSGYSYNEQFF. In DNA, the CDR3 is TGTGCCAGCAGTTCAAGCGGGTACTCCTACAATGAGCAGTTCTTC. Full variable domain (missing parts from reference TRBV7-3 and TRBJ2-1): GAGVSQTPSNKVTEKGKYVELRCDPISGHTALYWYRQSLGQGPEFLIYFQGTGAADDSGLPNDRFFAVRPEGSVSTLKIQRTERGDSAVYLCASSSSGYSYNEQFFGPGTRLTVL.

This clone was recorded only once. The J gene is TRBJ2-7, the V gene TRBV9; D may be TRBD2 (7 bases). CDR3 length: 15 residues. Germline CDR1 reads SGDLS; CDR2 reads YYNGEE. Between the trimmed V and J ends, which lost 2 bases and 5 bases, there was a span of 17 bases. CDR3 sequence (DNA): TGTGCCAGCAGCGTCGGACTGGAGGGGGGGCACGAGCAGTACTTC. It yields the protein CASSVGLEGGHEQYF.

The chain recombines TRBV19 with TRBJ2-1, with D hard to call. From germline, CDR1 is LNHDA and CDR2 SQIVND (reference sequence). V was pared by 6 bases and J by 2 bases, with 20 bases between. The CDR3 length is 17 residues. The CDR3 spells CASRPDTIRGPYNEQFF. The CDR3 DNA follows: TGTGCCAGTAGACCAGACACAATTCGTGGTCCCTACAATGAGCAGTTCTTC.

The chain carries TRBV5-5 and TRBJ1-4; D ambiguous. CDR1 and CDR2 (germline): SGHKS, YYEKEE (reference sequence). The CDR3 covers 13 residues. V was clipped by 0 bases and J by 7 bases, with 7 bases between them. CDR3 nucleotide sequence: TGTGCCAGCAGCTTGGCGGTTACTGAAAAACTGTTTTTT. Protein product: CASSLAVTEKLFF.

The chain combines TRBV3-1 (or the pseudogene TRBV3-2) with TRBJ2-3, with TRBD2 matching 9 bases. The CDR3 is made up of 18 amino acids. Germline assignment: CDR1 LGHDT and CDR2 YNNKEL (reference sequence). J was trimmed by 1 base and V by 1 base; bases with no gene match: 9. The CDR3 protein is CASSQVTLAGYRTDTQYF. CDR3 in DNA: TGTGCCAGCAGCCAAGTTACCCTAGCGGGATACCGCACAGATACGCAGTATTTT.

This chain joins TRBV7-9 and TRBJ2-4; D possibly corresponds to TRBD2 (5 bases). This CDR3 has 12 residues. The germline V gene encodes CDR1 SEHNR and CDR2 FQNEAQ (reference sequence). Trimming left V 4 bases short and J 13 bases short, with 14 bases between. The CDR3 reads CASSSLEGEQYF. The CDR3 nucleotides read TGTGCCAGCAGCTCCCTAGAGGGCGAACAGTACTTC.

The chain uses TRBV6-5 and TRBJ1-1; TRBD1 matches at 8 bases. This CDR3 contains 15 residues. V gave up 5 bases and J gave up 5 bases; unmatched junction bases: 10. Germline values: CDR1 MNHEY, CDR2 SVGAGI. CDR3 in DNA: TGTGCCAGCAGTCCTCTAGCACAGGGGGGGACTGAAGCTTTCTTT. This codes for CASSPLAQGGTEAFF.

This chain joins TRBV25-1 and TRBJ2-1; 11 positions match TRBD2. The V gene's germline CDR1 is MGHDK and CDR2 SYGVNS. Trimming took 4 bases from V and 1 from J; bases not matched to a gene: 9. The CDR3 is made up of 18 amino acids. This chain's CDR3 is CASSAYSGGGSSYNEQFF. The CDR3 DNA follows: TGTGCCAGCAGTGCCTATAGCGGGGGGGGAAGTTCCTACAATGAGCAGTTCTTC.

This clone was counted between two and nine times. This CDR3 is CATRPSGDRGGYTF. The CDR3 nucleotides read TGTGCCACCAGGCCCTCGGGGGACAGGGGGGGCTACACCTTC. This rearrangement joins TRBV24-1 to TRBJ1-2; TRBD1 matches at 11 bases. This CDR3 contains 14 residues. The germline V gene has CDR1 KGHDR and CDR2 SFDVKD. Trimming removed 7 bases from V and 8 bases from J; junction bases left unmatched: 8.

V is TRBV28 and J is TRBJ2-5; 7 bases match TRBD2. The CDR3 extends over 16 amino acids. V was clipped by 5 bases and J by 4 bases; unmatched bases: 13. Germline V gene data show CDR1 as MDHEN and CDR2 as SYDVKM. Here the CDR3 reads CASSPHRGGGVETQYF. Written as DNA, the CDR3 is TGTGCCAGCAGTCCTCACCGGGGCGGGGGAGTAGAGACCCAGTACTTC.

This chain connects TRBV12-3 or TRBV12-4 to TRBJ1-1; no clear D gene. V gave up 0 bases and J gave up 6 bases, with 8 bases separating them. The CDR3 has 13 amino acids. The CDR3 here is CASSLAMGAEAFF. CDR3 sequence (DNA): TGTGCCAGCAGTTTAGCGATGGGAGCTGAAGCTTTCTTT.

The chain combines TRBV28 with TRBJ2-7; maybe TRBD2 (6 bases). This CDR3 comprises 13 residues. CDR1 is MDHEN, CDR2 SYDVKM, per germline. Deletions cut 4 bases from V and 5 bases from J, with 12 bases between. The CDR3 protein is CASSWRVRDEQYF. CDR3 DNA: TGTGCCAGCAGTTGGAGGGTACGAGACGAGCAGTACTTC.

The CDR3 spells CAISTMAPEAGANVLTF. As DNA, the CDR3 is TGTGCCATCAGCACCATGGCTCCTGAGGCTGGGGCCAACGTCCTGACTTTC. The rearrangement joins TRBV10-3 to TRBJ2-6; unclear D gene. Germline V gene lookup returns CDR1 ENHRY and CDR2 SYGVKD. This CDR3 is built from 17 residues. V gave up 6 bases and J gave up 2 bases, with 17 bases separating them.

The V call is TRBV7-2, the J call TRBJ1-6; 8 bases map to TRBD1. With V trimmed by 3 bases and J by 11 bases, 6 bases remained unmatched. The CDR3 covers 14 residues. The germline V gene has CDR1 SGHTA and CDR2 FQGNSA. The CDR3 loop reads CASSFSGGMAPLHF. CDR3 in DNA: TGTGCCAGCAGCTTTTCAGGGGGCATGGCACCCCTCCACTTT.

This chain connects TRBV4-2 to TRBJ2-3; 7 positions match TRBD2. The ends lost 0 bases at V and 4 bases at J; junction bases unmatched: 13. The CDR3 contains 18 residues. CDR1 LGHNA and CDR2 YNFKEQ come from the germline V gene. CDR3 DNA: TGTGCCAGCAGCCAAGATATGTTCGGGGGAGGGGACGCAGATACGCAGTATTTT. As protein: CASSQDMFGGGDADTQYF.

The V call is TRBV5-4, the J call TRBJ1-4, with 8 bases that match TRBD1. CDR3 length: 13 residues. Germline lookup yields CDR1 SGHNT and CDR2 YYREEE (reference sequence). The junction had 3 bases not matched to a gene; V was cut back by 3 bases and J by 8 bases. CDR3 sequence: CASSSQGGEKLFF. Here the CDR3 DNA reads TGTGCCAGCAGCTCACAGGGGGGAGAAAAACTGTTTTTT.

The V call is TRBV6-5, the J call TRBJ2-7; no reliable D call. Germline CDR1 reads MNHEY; CDR2 reads SVGAGI. There are 13 residues in the CDR3. V lost 6 bases, J lost 1 base, and 10 bases lay in between. DNA of the CDR3: TGTGCCAGCAGCTCTCTAGGATCCTACGAGCAGTACTTC. As protein: CASSSLGSYEQYF.

The rearrangement links TRBV5-1 to TRBJ2-5; 9 positions agree with TRBD1. The CDR3 totals 15 residues. In germline, CDR1 is SGHRS, CDR2 YFSETQ. V lost 3 bases and J lost 2; bases outside the gene matches: 5. The DNA for the CDR3 is TGCGCCAGCAGCTCTAACAGGGGGCTTCAAGAGACCCAGTACTTC. Encoded protein: CASSSNRGLQETQYF. The full variable domain, with the rest looked up from reference TRBV5-1 and TRBJ2-5, is KAGVTQTPRYLIKTRGQQVTLSCSPISGHRSVSWYQQTPGQGLQFLFEYFSETQRNKGNFPGRFSGRQFSNSRSEMNVSTLELGDSALYLCASSSNRGLQETQYFGPGTRLLVL.

The gene calls are TRBV6-1 and TRBJ1-6; D gene uncertain. In germline, CDR1 is MNHNS, CDR2 SASEGT. The ends were cut back, 2 bases at V and 5 bases at J, with 16 bases in the middle. The CDR3 loop spans 17 amino acids. The CDR3 DNA sequence: TGTGCCAGCAGTGAAAGAGGGTCAGGATCGAATAATTCACCCCTCCACTTT. This translates into CASSERGSGSNNSPLHF.

V is TRBV5-4 and J is TRBJ2-3, with TRBD2 matching over 8 bases. V was clipped by 0 bases and J by 9 bases; unmatched bases: 12. The CDR3 contains 16 residues. Germline CDR1 SGHNT, CDR2 YYREEE (reference sequence). CDR3 sequence reads: CASSLATGGPSLTQYF. As DNA, the CDR3 is TGTGCCAGCAGCTTGGCCACGGGAGGGCCCTCCCTCACGCAGTATTTT. The full variable domain, completed using reference TRBV5-4 and TRBJ2-3, is ETGVTQSPTHLIKTRGQQVTLRCSSQSGHNTVSWYQQALGQGPQFIFQYYREEENGRGNFPPRFSGLQFPNYSSELNVNALELDDSALYLCASSLATGGPSLTQYFGPGTRLTVL.

This rearrangement joins TRBV5-1 to TRBJ2-7, with a weak D call TRBD2 (7 bases). The V gene's germline CDR1 is SGHRS and CDR2 YFSETQ. The CDR3 sequence is 14 residues long. V lost 6 bases and J lost 5, with 18 bases in between. The CDR3 is CASMVDGGRNEQYF. The CDR3, as DNA: TGCGCCAGCATGGTGGACGGGGGGCGCAACGAGCAGTACTTC.

This clone was seen only once. This chain links TRBV5-1 with TRBJ2-1, with 7 positions matching TRBD2. The germline V gene encodes CDR1 SGHRS and CDR2 YFSETQ. The CDR3 contains 16 residues. The ends lost 2 bases at V and 0 bases at J; junction bases unmatched: 5. In DNA, the CDR3 is TGCGCCAGCAGCTTAGGGGAGGGCAGCTCCTACAATGAGCAGTTCTTC. Translated, it gives CASSLGEGSSYNEQFF.

The chain recombines TRBV28 with TRBJ2-3; no clear D. Germline V gives CDR1 MDHEN, CDR2 SYDVKM. Trimming stripped 3 bases from V and 5 bases from J, with 9 bases between. The CDR3 contains 13 residues. The DNA of the CDR3 is TGTGCCAGCAGTTTGGGCAGGCGAGATACGCAGTATTTT. Translated, it gives CASSLGRRDTQYF.

The V gene is TRBV2, the J gene TRBJ1-2; 11 bases are a match to TRBD1. The CDR3 contains 15 residues. Losses at the gene ends were 4 bases for V and 4 bases for J; bases not matched to a gene: 5. Germline values: CDR1 SNHLY, CDR2 FYNNEI. The CDR3 reads CASSVGQGAFYGYTF. CDR3 nucleotides: TGTGCCAGCAGTGTTGGACAGGGGGCCTTCTATGGCTACACCTTC.

V and J are TRBV30 and TRBJ2-7; D unresolved. Germline-derived CDR1 and CDR2 are GTSNPN and SVGIG (reference sequence). The CDR3 spans 14 residues. Between the trimmed V and J ends, which lost 5 bases and 5 bases, there was a span of 19 bases. CDR3 amino acids: CAWGVGGLRNEQYF. The DNA of the CDR3 is TGTGCCTGGGGGGTGGGTGGCCTGCGGAACGAGCAGTACTTC.

The chain links TRBV5-4 to TRBJ1-1; D is undetermined. Looked up from germline, CDR1 is SGHNT and CDR2 is YYREEE (reference sequence). V lost 1 base and J lost 5, with 12 bases in between. This CDR3 comprises 14 residues. The DNA for the CDR3 is TGTGCCAGCAGCTTGCCGGGTCCCGGAACTGAAGCTTTCTTT. Its protein is CASSLPGPGTEAFF.

The chain uses TRBV6-6 and TRBJ1-2; TRBD1 matches at 7 bases. J lost 2 bases, V lost 5 bases, and 14 bases had no gene match. Per the germline V gene, CDR1 is MNHNY and CDR2 is SVGAGI (reference sequence). This CDR3 comprises 17 residues. The CDR3 here is CASSRIGTGDLNYGYTF. CDR3 bases: TGTGCCAGCAGTCGGATAGGAACAGGGGACTTAAACTATGGCTACACCTTC.

The rearrangement links TRBV7-9 to TRBJ2-7, with TRBD1 as a possible D gene (6 bases). This CDR3 has 16 amino acids. Germline CDR1 reads SEHNR; CDR2 reads FQNEAQ (reference sequence). The V and J ends lost 1 base and 1 base respectively, with 14 bases between them. CDR3 coding DNA: TGTGCCAGCAGCTTAGGAAGAGGGCAGGGGTCCTACGAGCAGTACTTC. Translation gives CASSLGRGQGSYEQYF.

The chain's CDR3 is CSVVVGQFSGEQFF. Here the CDR3 DNA reads TGCAGCGTTGTAGTTGGGCAATTCTCCGGAGAGCAGTTCTTC. This chain links TRBV29-1 with TRBJ2-1; no clear D gene. Trimming left V 4 bases short and J 10 bases short, with 20 bases between. This CDR3 is built from 14 residues. CDR1 is SQVTM, CDR2 ANQGSEA, per germline.

The chain links TRBV18 to TRBJ2-3; a possible D gene is TRBD1 (6 bases). The germline V gene has CDR1 KGHSH and CDR2 LQKENI. CDR3 length equals 14 residues. The V end was cut by 4 bases, the J end by 3 bases, with 11 bases between. The CDR3: CASSLQGGTDTQYF. CDR3 DNA sequence: TGTGCCAGCTCACTACAGGGTGGAACAGATACGCAGTATTTT.

The sample holds one count of this clone. This rearrangement joins TRBV6-2 or TRBV6-3 to TRBJ2-7; the match to TRBD2 covers 12 bases. V trimming: 6 bases; J trimming: 7 bases; junction bases outside the gene matches: 10. There are 15 residues in the CDR3. Germline V lookup: CDR1 MNHEY, CDR2 SVGEGT. The CDR3 DNA follows: TGTGCCAGCAGCCTGACTAGCGGGAGAGACGGGGAGCAGTACTTC. Its protein product is CASSLTSGRDGEQYF.

The V and J genes are TRBV19 and TRBJ1-6, with unresolved D. Trimming pared 2 bases from V and 9 bases from J, leaving 14 bases between. Germline V lookup: CDR1 LNHDA, CDR2 SQIVND (reference sequence). This CDR3 is built from 15 residues. The CDR3 nucleotides are TGTGCCAGTAGTATAAAATGGGCGCCGCCTTCACCCCTCCACTTT. It is translated as CASSIKWAPPSPLHF.